A single sample is the source of the 24 T cell receptor beta chains below, sequenced in a study of blood T cell repertoires in COVID-19 (TCRdb year 2020). Receptor amplification or capture employed the immunoSEQ multiplex PCR assay. Entries here come from immuneACCESS through TCRdb and include only in-frame sequences with V and J called. Some clones fail to appear in such tables; in the studies checked, an unresolved V gene covers under half of the shortfall, and the cause of the remainder is unknown. In all, the sample holds 160,000 or so clones, and around 85% of those were seen once. Approximately 11% of the sample belongs to the ten largest clones. The specimen sequenced was peripheral blood. The receptors shown here come from a man in his fifties or sixties with active or convalescent COVID-19.

The chain couples TRBV2 to TRBJ1-6; no firm D call. V dropped 6 bases and J dropped 4 bases, with 7 bases sitting between them. The CDR3 runs to 13 residues. CDR1 is SNHLY and CDR2 is FYNNEI in the germline V gene. The CDR3 sequence: CASRGAYNSPLHF. The CDR3 DNA follows: TGTGCCAGCAGGGGCGCTTATAATTCACCCCTCCACTTT.

The J gene is TRBJ1-2, the V gene TRBV4-1, with unresolved D. Germline CDR1 reads MGHRA; CDR2 reads YSYEKL. V was clipped by 2 bases and J by 0 bases, with 10 bases between them. CDR3 length: 15 amino acids. CDR3 in DNA: TGCGCCAGCAGCCAACGTACAACCTCTAACTATGGCTACACCTTC. Translated: CASSQRTTSNYGYTF.

This clone was counted a few times. The rearrangement uses TRBV6-5 and TRBJ1-5; D possibly corresponds to TRBD1 (5 bases). CDR1 and CDR2 from the germline V gene are MNHEY and SVGAGI. There are 15 residues in the CDR3. Trimming left V 5 bases short and J 6 bases short, with 17 bases between. The CDR3 DNA follows: TGTGCCAGCAGTCCGCGGGGACTTTTGAGTCAGCCCCAGCATTTT. Its protein is CASSPRGLLSQPQHF.

This chain joins TRBV5-6 and TRBJ1-1; D perhaps matches TRBD1 (5 bases). Deletions cut 1 base from V and 1 base from J, with 17 bases between. The CDR3 runs 17 residues. Germline CDR1 is SGHDT and CDR2 is YYEEEE. The CDR3 here is CASSLYATGRGNTEAFF. The CDR3 nucleotides are TGTGCCAGCAGCTTGTATGCGACGGGGCGGGGGAACACTGAAGCTTTCTTT.

CDR3 bases: TGTGCCAGTAGCGACAGGGGGCTTACTGGCTACACCTTC. It codes for CASSDRGLTGYTF. The chain is built from TRBV19 and TRBJ1-2, with 10 bases lining up with TRBD1. Trimming cost V 6 bases and J 7 bases; bases outside gene matches: 5. This CDR3 contains 13 residues. Germline assignment: CDR1 LNHDA and CDR2 SQIVND (reference sequence).

This chain joins TRBV2 and TRBJ1-2; TRBD1 agrees at 7 bases. CDR3 length equals 13 residues. The trim removed 8 bases at V and 2 bases at J, leaving 5 bases unmatched. Germline lookup yields CDR1 SNHLY and CDR2 FYNNEI. The CDR3, as DNA: TGTGCCAGCCAGGCGACAGGGAACTATGGCTACACCTTC. Encoded protein: CASQATGNYGYTF.

The chain is built from TRBV25-1 and TRBJ1-2; D not certain. With 4 bases removed from V and 8 bases from J, the gap between germline ends came to 14 bases. CDR3 length: 13 residues. Germline lookup yields CDR1 MGHDK and CDR2 SYGVNS. The DNA of the CDR3 is TGTGCCAGCAGTGGTCGGAGATTCGAGGGCTACACCTTC. It yields the protein CASSGRRFEGYTF.

V and J are TRBV2 and TRBJ1-5, with 10 bases lining up with TRBD1. Per germline, CDR1 SNHLY and CDR2 FYNNEI. Losses at the gene ends were 5 bases for V and 2 bases for J; bases not matched to a gene: 3. The CDR3 is 15 amino acids. CDR3: CASSNGQGGNQPQHF. In nucleotides, the CDR3 is TGTGCCAGCAGTAACGGACAGGGGGGCAATCAGCCCCAGCATTTT.

V gene TRBV29-1 combines with J gene TRBJ1-2; unclear D gene. The germline gives CDR1 SQVTM, CDR2 ANQGSEA. This CDR3 has 12 residues. V lost 0 bases to trimming and J lost 5 bases, with 7 bases between them. CDR3 nucleotides: TGCAGCGTTGAAGATACCAGTTATGGCTACACCTTC. This translates into CSVEDTSYGYTF.

The V gene is TRBV28, the J gene TRBJ2-2, with D hard to call. Germline CDR1 reads MDHEN; CDR2 reads SYDVKM. This CDR3 contains 13 residues. The ends were cut back, 4 bases at V and 1 base at J, with 4 bases in the middle. The CDR3 reads CASSSLNTGELFF. In DNA, the CDR3 is TGTGCCAGCAGTTCTCTGAACACCGGGGAGCTGTTTTTT.

This chain joins TRBV21-1 and TRBJ2-1; TRBD2, as called in the table, went unchecked against the DNA. TRBV21-1 is described as a pseudogene. The CDR3 runs to 16 residues. The CDR3 reads CASSKGLAVTYNEQFF. The CDR3 DNA is TGTGCCAGCAGCAAAGGGCTAGCGGTGACTTACAATGAGCAGTTCTTC.

This chain uses TRBV7-9 with TRBJ2-1; 9 bases fit TRBD2. The CDR3 extends over 16 amino acids. From germline, CDR1 is SEHNR and CDR2 FQNEAQ (reference sequence). Trimming cost V 1 base and J 6 bases; bases outside gene matches: 7. The CDR3 loop is CASSLGFARGGNEQFF. CDR3 in DNA: TGTGCCAGCAGCTTAGGGTTTGCGCGGGGGGGCAATGAGCAGTTCTTC. Drawing the rest from reference TRBV7-9 and TRBJ2-1, the complete variable domain is DTGVSQNPRHKITKRGQNVTFRCDPISEHNRLYWYRQTLGQGPEFLTYFQNEAQLEKSRLLSDRFSAERPKGSFSTLEIQRTEQGDSAMYLCASSLGFARGGNEQFFGPGTRLTVL.

This clone occurred a few times. The chain combines TRBV6-5 with TRBJ1-2, with 7 bases fitting TRBD1. Looked up from germline, CDR1 is MNHEY and CDR2 is SVGAGI. The CDR3 covers 15 residues. V trimming: 7 bases; J trimming: 4 bases; junction bases outside the gene matches: 12. The chain's CDR3 is CASTTARGSSYGYTF. As DNA, the CDR3 is TGTGCCAGCACCACGGCCAGGGGGTCTAGCTATGGCTACACCTTC.

The V and J genes are TRBV6-5 and TRBJ1-1, with TRBD1 as a possible D gene (6 bases). The CDR3 runs 14 residues. V gave up 11 bases and J gave up 3 bases, with 19 bases separating them. CDR1 and CDR2 from the germline V gene are MNHEY and SVGAGI. The CDR3, as DNA: TGTGCCTCAATCGAGGGGGGGCCCGACACTGAAGCTTTCTTT. Translation: CASIEGGPDTEAFF.

The V call is TRBV7-2, the J call TRBJ2-1; D might be TRBD1 (6 bases). Deletions cut 8 bases from V and 5 bases from J, with 13 bases between. This CDR3 comprises 13 residues. Germline CDR1 reads SGHTA; CDR2 reads FQGNSA. The CDR3 DNA follows: TGTGCCAGCGGGACGGACAGAAACAATGAGCAGTTCTTC. This encodes CASGTDRNNEQFF.

J is TRBJ2-7 and V is TRBV10-3, with a possible D match to TRBD1 (6 bases). The V gene's germline CDR1 is ENHRY and CDR2 SYGVKD. Trimming took 8 bases from V and 3 from J, leaving 11 bases between them. The CDR3 extends over 12 amino acids. CDR3 protein: CAIRDIDYEQYF. The CDR3 coding sequence is TGTGCCATCCGGGACATCGACTACGAGCAGTACTTC.

The V and J genes are TRBV5-8 and TRBJ1-5; TRBD1 aligns across 7 bases. V shed 0 bases and J 7 bases; nucleotides not matched to a gene: 10. This CDR3 has 16 amino acids. The V gene's germline CDR1 is SGHTS and CDR2 YDEGEE. The CDR3: CASSLAGTEASQPQHF. CDR3 in DNA: TGTGCCAGCAGCTTGGCCGGGACAGAGGCCAGCCAGCCCCAGCATTTT.

The V call is TRBV11-2, the J call TRBJ2-1; 8 positions match TRBD2. CDR3 size: 15 residues. Losses at the gene ends were 5 bases for V and 8 bases for J; bases not matched to a gene: 11. CDR1 and CDR2 (germline): SGHAT, FQNNGV. In DNA form, the CDR3 reads TGTGCCAGCAGCACAACTAGCGGAGGGCAGTATGAGCAGTTCTTC. The encoded protein is CASSTTSGGQYEQFF.

The V call is TRBV6-5, the J call TRBJ2-7; 9 nucleotides agree with TRBD1. V was pared by 8 bases and J by 1 base, with 9 bases of the junction left unmatched. The CDR3 contains 15 residues. CDR1 MNHEY and CDR2 SVGAGI come from the germline V gene. Here the CDR3 reads CASARPTGGSYEQYF. The CDR3 DNA sequence: TGTGCCAGCGCAAGGCCGACAGGGGGTTCCTACGAGCAGTACTTC.

V is TRBV11-2 and J is TRBJ2-7; weak D call: TRBD1 (5 bases). Trimming cost V 1 base and J 3 bases, with 10 bases left between them. The CDR3 is 14 amino acids. CDR1 is SGHAT and CDR2 is FQNNGV in the germline V gene. The CDR3 bases are TGTGCCAGCAGCTTAGGGTCGACAGTCTACGAGCAGTACTTC. This translates into CASSLGSTVYEQYF.

The chain uses TRBV5-6 and TRBJ1-6; no definite D call. This CDR3 has 12 amino acids. V gave up 4 bases and J gave up 6 bases, with 5 bases separating them. Germline values: CDR1 SGHDT, CDR2 YYEEEE. CDR3 in DNA: TGTGCCAGCAGCCTAACTAATTCACCCCTCCACTTT. Amino acid sequence: CASSLTNSPLHF.

The DNA for the CDR3 is TGTGCCAGCAGTTTGTCACAGGGGCAAGAGACCCAGTACTTC. This translates into CASSLSQGQETQYF. The rearrangement uses TRBV28 and TRBJ2-5; 7 positions agree with TRBD1. J gave up 2 bases and V 3 bases, and 3 bases lay outside the gene matches. From germline, CDR1 is MDHEN and CDR2 SYDVKM. The CDR3 has 14 amino acids.

The chain is built from TRBV19 and TRBJ2-7; a weak D match, TRBD1 (5 bases). The CDR3 contains 15 residues. Looked up from germline, CDR1 is LNHDA and CDR2 is SQIVND (reference sequence). The V end was cut by 4 bases, the J end by 2 bases, with 15 bases between. The CDR3 protein is CASSTELGQTYEQYF. CDR3 bases: TGTGCCAGTAGTACCGAGCTAGGACAAACCTACGAGCAGTACTTC.

The chain uses TRBV5-1 and TRBJ2-1; D is uncertain. CDR1 is SGHRS and CDR2 is YFSETQ in the germline V gene. The V and J ends lost 6 bases and 0 bases respectively, with 13 bases between them. This CDR3 comprises 15 residues. CDR3 sequence (DNA): TGCGCCAGCAAGGAGCGTACGAGCTCCTACAATGAGCAGTTCTTC. It encodes CASKERTSSYNEQFF.